This record concerns one T cell receptor (beta chain) sequence. Recruited during active infection, patients (from Seattle) were subsequently followed longitudinally. This entry comes from a study of blood T cell repertoires in COVID-19. Study details: Whether acute or convalescent, the COVID-19 samples came from the United States, Italy and Spain. T cells, B-cell-depleted T cells, or PBMCs supplied cDNA or gDNA.

Authors' methods: Estimation of nucleated cell counts relied on the amplification of reference gene primers. Clones were sequenced by immunoSEQ multiplex PCR, and TCRdb holds only the in-frame ones, with some missing. The V and J calls and clone size are taken from that table; D and trimming were inferred from the DNA. The table shows 310,000 or so clones, with around nine tenths occurring only once. Unmatched junction bases numbered 1, after V lost 6 bases and J lost 1 base. The CDR3 covers 13 residues. Per germline, CDR1 ENHRY and CDR2 SYGVKD. The sample comprised peripheral blood. The receptor's source is a woman aged 25 to 39 with COVID-19, enrolled during active disease. The chain links TRBV10-3 to TRBJ2-5; 8 nucleotides agree with TRBD1. The CDR3 region is CAIRDRAQETQYF. The CDR3 nucleotides are TGTGCCATCAGGGACAGGGCCCAAGAGACCCAGTACTTC.